This passage covers 19 T cell receptor beta chains from one sample sequenced in a study of shared clonotypes between healthy human individuals. Here immunoSEQ multiplex PCR was the method, and the copy in TCRdb shows in-frame clones only, minus some. Of under 1,100,000 clones listed, roughly 80% are singletons. Specimen: memory CD4+ T cells sorted from blood. This sample's subset: CD45RA-negative fraction. The receptors stem from a man aged 18 to 35 in good health.

This clone was found once. The chain recombines TRBV7-2 with TRBJ2-7; 8 positions match TRBD2. This CDR3 region has 15 residues. The germline CDR1 and CDR2 sequences are SGHTA and FQGNSA. The V gene end was trimmed by 3 bases and the J gene end by 4 bases; junction bases not matched to a gene: 8. The CDR3 reads CASSFQAGVWYEQYF. The DNA of the CDR3 is TGTGCCAGCAGCTTCCAAGCGGGAGTTTGGTACGAGCAGTACTTC.

The rearrangement links TRBV11-2 to TRBJ2-7, with a possible D match to TRBD1 (6 bases). Germline CDR1 is SGHAT and CDR2 is FQNNGV. The CDR3 spans 13 residues. V lost 5 bases to trimming and J lost 3 bases, with 11 bases between them. The CDR3 spells CASSRGQLYEQYF. Here the CDR3 DNA reads TGTGCCAGCAGCCGAGGACAGCTCTACGAGCAGTACTTC.

The chain combines TRBV9 with TRBJ2-3; 14 bases agree with TRBD2. CDR3 length: 17 amino acids. In germline, CDR1 is SGDLS, CDR2 YYNGEE. J lost 4 bases, V lost 4 bases, and 8 bases had no gene match. The CDR3 spells CASSPQGLAGVPDTQYF. In nucleotides, the CDR3 is TGTGCCAGCAGCCCTCAGGGACTAGCGGGAGTGCCAGATACGCAGTATTTT.

The V gene is TRBV18, the J gene TRBJ2-1, with 10 bases identical to TRBD2. V trimming: 6 bases; J trimming: 4 bases; junction bases outside the gene matches: 12. Germline CDR1 is KGHSH and CDR2 is LQKENI. CDR3 length: 17 amino acids. CDR3 sequence reads: CASSSPVAGGSYNEQFF. The CDR3 bases are TGTGCCAGCTCGTCACCTGTAGCGGGAGGTTCTTACAATGAGCAGTTCTTC.

The rearrangement uses TRBV5-5 and TRBJ1-5; TRBD1 matches 9 bases. Germline V gives CDR1 SGHKS, CDR2 YYEKEE (reference sequence). The trim removed 4 bases at V and 5 bases at J, leaving 4 bases unmatched. The CDR3 runs 14 residues. In DNA, the CDR3 is TGTGCCAGCAGCCTGCGGACAGGGGATCAGCCCCAGCATTTT. It is translated as CASSLRTGDQPQHF.

V and J are TRBV5-8 and TRBJ1-5; no firm D call. The CDR3 is 15 residues long. The germline CDR1 and CDR2 sequences are SGHTS and YDEGEE. Trimming stripped 1 base from V and 12 bases from J, with 20 bases between. The CDR3 bases are TGTGCCAGCAGCTTGATAGAGGGTTTTTCGGCGGGCCAGCATTTT. It specifies CASSLIEGFSAGQHF.

The genes are TRBV28 and TRBJ1-1, with TRBD1 matching 7 bases. The CDR3 consists of 12 residues. Germline values: CDR1 MDHEN, CDR2 SYDVKM. CDR3 DNA: TGTGTTGCGAACAGGGGTAGGACTGAAGCTTTCTTT. Translation gives CVANRGRTEAFF.

In its sample, this clone was seen a few times. V and J are TRBV7-8 and TRBJ2-7; either TRBD1 or TRBD2 may fit D (7 bases each). V was clipped by 5 bases and J by 12 bases, with 32 bases between them. The CDR3 runs to 17 residues. Germline V gives CDR1 SGHVS, CDR2 FQNEAQ. The CDR3 here is CASSPRLSGGASAARYF. The CDR3 nucleotides read TGTGCCAGCAGCCCCCGCCTCTCAGGGGGGGCGTCGGCCGCGCGGTACTTC.

The chain joins TRBV19 to TRBJ1-5; TRBD1 agrees at 10 bases. The CDR3 contains 17 residues. Germline CDR1 is LNHDA and CDR2 is SQIVND (reference sequence). V shed 4 bases, J shed 0 bases, and the junction held 6 bases outside the gene matches. CDR3 in amino acids: CASSTLGTGDSNQPQHF. In DNA, the CDR3 is TGTGCCAGTAGTACTCTCGGGACAGGGGATAGCAATCAGCCCCAGCATTTT.

This clone occurred many times. The chain recombines TRBV4-1 with TRBJ1-2, with 9 bases identical to TRBD1. Germline CDR1 reads MGHRA; CDR2 reads YSYEKL. The CDR3 has 14 residues. V trimming: 4 bases; J trimming: 8 bases; junction bases outside the gene matches: 8. The CDR3 sequence: CASSRIQGARGYTF. Written as DNA, the CDR3 is TGCGCCAGCAGCCGGATACAGGGGGCGCGGGGCTACACCTTC.

The rearrangement links TRBV28 to TRBJ1-2; D remains unclear. The V and J ends lost 2 bases and 8 bases respectively, with 6 bases between them. This CDR3 spans 11 amino acids. Germline CDR1 MDHEN, CDR2 SYDVKM. The CDR3 sequence is CASSLRSGYTF. The CDR3 DNA follows: TGTGCCAGCAGTTTACGATCCGGCTACACCTTC.

The V gene is TRBV7-8, the J gene TRBJ2-5, with TRBD2 as a possible D gene (5 bases). V dropped 5 bases and J dropped 5 bases, with 15 bases sitting between them. This CDR3 spans 14 amino acids. From germline, CDR1 is SGHVS and CDR2 FQNEAQ. The DNA of the CDR3 is TGTGCCAGCAGCCCAACTATGGGAGTGGAGACCCAGTACTTC. Encoded protein: CASSPTMGVETQYF. The full variable domain, its missing parts supplied by reference TRBV7-8 and TRBJ2-5, is GAGVSQSPRYKVAKRGQDVALRCDPISGHVSLFWYQQALGQGPEFLTYFQNEAQLDKSGLPSDRFFAERPEGSVSTLKIQRTQQEDSAVYLCASSPTMGVETQYFGPGTRLLVL.

The chain recombines TRBV5-1 with TRBJ2-1; TRBD2 aligns across 12 bases. Germline V gene data show CDR1 as SGHRS and CDR2 as YFSETQ. The CDR3 sequence is 15 residues long. Trimming took 3 bases from V and 7 from J; bases not matched to a gene: 5. CDR3 sequence (DNA): TGCGCCAGCAGCTGGACTAGCGGGACGAGGAATGAGCAGTTCTTC. Translating gives CASSWTSGTRNEQFF.

The chain combines TRBV9 with TRBJ1-6; the D is unclear. Trimming stripped 3 bases from V and 2 bases from J, with 6 bases between. CDR3 length: 14 residues. Germline-derived CDR1 and CDR2 are SGDLS and YYNGEE. The CDR3 loop reads CASSAKTYNSPLHF. CDR3 in DNA: TGTGCCAGCAGCGCCAAGACCTATAATTCACCCCTCCACTTT.

This chain's CDR3 is CASRAVSSYNSPLHF. The CDR3 DNA is TGTGCCAGTAGGGCGGTTTCCTCCTATAATTCACCCCTCCACTTT. The chain couples TRBV19 to TRBJ1-6; D remains ambiguous. Germline V lookup: CDR1 LNHDA, CDR2 SQIVND (reference sequence). This CDR3 comprises 15 residues. V was pared by 6 bases and J by 0 bases, with 9 bases between.

This clone appeared once. The sample contains more than one DNA sequence encoding this CDR3. The V and J genes are TRBV30 and TRBJ1-4; D is possibly TRBD1 (6 bases). This CDR3 comprises 14 residues. The germline gives CDR1 GTSNPN, CDR2 SVGIG (reference sequence). V was trimmed by 3 bases and J by 2 bases, leaving 10 bases between them. The CDR3 protein is CAWSSGGTNEKLFF. CDR3 sequence (DNA): TGTGCCTGGAGCTCGGGGGGCACTAATGAAAAACTGTTTTTT.

The chain uses TRBV2 and TRBJ2-3; 7 bases match TRBD1. CDR1 and CDR2 (germline): SNHLY, FYNNEI. This CDR3 contains 14 residues. V lost 8 bases to trimming and J lost 2 bases; unmatched junction nucleotides: 7. CDR3 bases: TGTGCCAGCCTCCGGGACAGTCTCACAGATACGCAGTATTTT. Residues: CASLRDSLTDTQYF.

The rearrangement joins TRBV19 to TRBJ2-5; TRBD1 matches at 10 bases. In germline, CDR1 is LNHDA, CDR2 SQIVND (reference sequence). The CDR3 runs to 15 residues. The junction had 8 bases not matched to a gene; V was cut back by 5 bases and J by 5 bases. This CDR3 reads CASSPGQGLRETQYF. DNA of the CDR3: TGTGCCAGTAGTCCGGGACAGGGGTTGAGGGAGACCCAGTACTTC. Combining the CDR3 with reference TRBV19 and TRBJ2-5 gives the whole variable domain DGGITQSPKYLFRKEGQNVTLSCEQNLNHDAMYWYRQDPGQGLRLIYYSQIVNDFQKGDIAEGYSVSREKKESFPLTVTSAQKNPTAFYLCASSPGQGLRETQYFGPGTRLLVL.

This chain joins TRBV5-5 and TRBJ1-4; no clear D. The CDR3 runs 16 residues. Germline V lookup: CDR1 SGHKS, CDR2 YYEKEE (reference sequence). With 4 bases removed from V and 2 bases from J, the gap between germline ends came to 15 bases. The CDR3 bases are TGTGCCAGCAGCCTAGGGAGGGTGCGGACTAATGAAAAACTGTTTTTT. Amino acids: CASSLGRVRTNEKLFF.